The present T cell receptor (beta chain) was sequenced within a study of yellow fever vaccine responses in identical twins. Study observations and caveats: Twins reportedly appeared to share part of their vaccine T cell response while keeping part individual.

Per the germline V gene, CDR1 is LGHNA and CDR2 is YSLEER. CDR3 size: 13 residues. Between the trimmed V and J ends, which lost 1 base and 2 bases, there was a span of 4 bases. On this clonotype itself: The antigen remains unidentified.

A single record per CDR3 protein comes from TCRdb applying MiXCR to the RT-PCR reads. The sample lists around 4,400 distinct CDR3 sequences; approximately 85% were seen once. The sequenced sample was T cells from blood (PBMCs), unsorted or a sorted subset (not recorded which), obtained before or after yellow fever vaccination (not recorded which). V and J are TRBV4-3 and TRBJ2-3; D is undetermined. The clonotype was recovered from a woman aged 18-29 years who received the yellow fever vaccine. DNA for the CDR3: TGCGCCAGCAGCCAAGGGGTCACAGATACGCAGTATTTT. It encodes CASSQGVTDTQYF.